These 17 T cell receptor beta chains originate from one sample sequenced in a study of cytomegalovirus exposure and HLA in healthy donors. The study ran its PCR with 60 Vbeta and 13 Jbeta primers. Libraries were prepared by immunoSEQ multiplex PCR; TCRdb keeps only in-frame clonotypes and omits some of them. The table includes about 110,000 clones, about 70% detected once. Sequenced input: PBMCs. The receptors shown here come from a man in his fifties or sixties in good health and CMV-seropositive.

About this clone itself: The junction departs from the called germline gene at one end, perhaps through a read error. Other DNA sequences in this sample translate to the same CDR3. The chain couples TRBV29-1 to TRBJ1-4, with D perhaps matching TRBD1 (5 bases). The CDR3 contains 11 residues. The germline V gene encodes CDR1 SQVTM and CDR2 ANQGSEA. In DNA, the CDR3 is TGTAGCGTTGCGGACACGGAAAAACTGTTTTTT. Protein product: CSVADTEKLFF.

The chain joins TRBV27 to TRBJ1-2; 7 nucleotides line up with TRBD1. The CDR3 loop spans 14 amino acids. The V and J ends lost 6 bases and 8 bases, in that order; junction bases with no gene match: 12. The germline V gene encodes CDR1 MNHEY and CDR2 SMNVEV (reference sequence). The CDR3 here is CASSPLGAGGGYTF. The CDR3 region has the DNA TGTGCCAGCAGCCCACTCGGGGCAGGGGGAGGCTACACCTTC.

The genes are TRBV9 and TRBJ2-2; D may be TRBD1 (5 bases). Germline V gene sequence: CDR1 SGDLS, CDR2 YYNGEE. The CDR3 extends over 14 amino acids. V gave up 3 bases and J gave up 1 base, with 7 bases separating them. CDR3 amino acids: CASSAQGNTGELFF. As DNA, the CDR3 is TGTGCCAGCAGCGCTCAGGGGAACACCGGGGAGCTGTTTTTT.

CDR3 sequence (DNA): TGTGCCATGGGGAGCGGGACCCCAGATACGCAGTATTTT. It yields the protein CAMGSGTPDTQYF. The chain joins TRBV10-3 to TRBJ2-3; 7 bases agree with TRBD2. The germline V gene has CDR1 ENHRY and CDR2 SYGVKD. The CDR3 length is 13 residues. The ends lost 9 bases at V and 4 bases at J; junction bases unmatched: 7.

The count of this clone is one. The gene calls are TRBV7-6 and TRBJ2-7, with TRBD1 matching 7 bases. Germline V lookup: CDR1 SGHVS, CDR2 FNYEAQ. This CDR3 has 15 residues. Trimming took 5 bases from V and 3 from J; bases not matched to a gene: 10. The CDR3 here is CASSHTGTADYEQYF. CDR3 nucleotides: TGTGCCAGCAGCCACACCGGGACAGCCGACTACGAGCAGTACTTC.

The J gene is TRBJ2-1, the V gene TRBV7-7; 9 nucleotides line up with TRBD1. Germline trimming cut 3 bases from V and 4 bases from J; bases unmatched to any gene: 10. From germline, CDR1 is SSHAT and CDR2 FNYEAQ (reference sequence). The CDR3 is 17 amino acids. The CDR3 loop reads CASSFGLPGTGYNEQFF. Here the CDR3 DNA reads TGTGCCAGCAGCTTTGGCCTCCCCGGGACAGGGTACAATGAGCAGTTCTTC.

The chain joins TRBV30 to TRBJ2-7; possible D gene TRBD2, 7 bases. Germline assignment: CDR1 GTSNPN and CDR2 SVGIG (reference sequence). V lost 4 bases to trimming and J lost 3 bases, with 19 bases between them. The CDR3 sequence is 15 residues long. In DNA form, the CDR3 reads TGTGCCTGGAACTTTAGGGGAGGGGGAGGCTACGAGCAGTACTTC. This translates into CAWNFRGGGGYEQYF.

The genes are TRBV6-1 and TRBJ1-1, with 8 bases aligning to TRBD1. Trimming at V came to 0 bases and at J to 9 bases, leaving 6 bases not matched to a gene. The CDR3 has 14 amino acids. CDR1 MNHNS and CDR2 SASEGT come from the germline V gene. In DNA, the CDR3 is TGTGCCAGCAGTGAAGCCCAGGGGGCGACTCAAGCTTTCTTT. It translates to CASSEAQGATQAFF.

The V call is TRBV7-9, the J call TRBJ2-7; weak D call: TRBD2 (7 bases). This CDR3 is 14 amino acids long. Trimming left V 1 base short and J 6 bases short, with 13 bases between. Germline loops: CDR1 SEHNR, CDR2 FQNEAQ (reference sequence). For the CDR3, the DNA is TGTGCCAGCAGCTTAGGGGGGGGGCTCCCCGAGCAGTACTTC. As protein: CASSLGGGLPEQYF.

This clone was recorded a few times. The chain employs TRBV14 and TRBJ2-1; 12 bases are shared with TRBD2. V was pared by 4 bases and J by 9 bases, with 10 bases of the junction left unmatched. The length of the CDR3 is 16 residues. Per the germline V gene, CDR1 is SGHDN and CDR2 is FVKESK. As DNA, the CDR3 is TGTGCCAGCAGCCCGCTAGCGGGGGGGCCTTTTGGTGAGCAGTTCTTC. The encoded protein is CASSPLAGGPFGEQFF. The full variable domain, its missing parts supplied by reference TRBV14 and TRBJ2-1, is EAGVTQFPSHSVIEKGQTVTLRCDPISGHDNLYWYRRVMGKEIKFLLHFVKESKQDESGMPNNRFLAERTGGTYSTLKVQPAELEDSGVYFCASSPLAGGPFGEQFFGPGTRLTVL.

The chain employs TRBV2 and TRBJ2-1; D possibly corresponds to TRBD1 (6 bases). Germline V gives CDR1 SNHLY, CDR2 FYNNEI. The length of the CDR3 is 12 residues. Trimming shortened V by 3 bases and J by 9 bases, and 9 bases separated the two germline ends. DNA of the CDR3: TGTGCCAGCAGTGATTGGGGGCTTGAGCAGTTCTTC. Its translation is CASSDWGLEQFF.

The CDR3 nucleotides read TGTGCCACCGTGACTAGCGGGGGCCCCGGGGGTACGCAGTATTTT. It encodes CATVTSGGPGGTQYF. The V call is TRBV10-3, the J call TRBJ2-3, with TRBD2 matching 12 bases. The CDR3 sequence is 15 residues long. Germline values: CDR1 ENHRY, CDR2 SYGVKD. V dropped 10 bases and J dropped 8; count of bases not matched to a gene: 13.

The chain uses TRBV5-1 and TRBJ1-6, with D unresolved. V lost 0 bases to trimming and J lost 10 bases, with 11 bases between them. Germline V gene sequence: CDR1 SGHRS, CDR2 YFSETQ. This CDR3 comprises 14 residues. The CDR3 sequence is CASSLGWRDSPLHF. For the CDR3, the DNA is TGCGCCAGCAGCTTGGGATGGAGAGACTCACCCCTCCACTTT.

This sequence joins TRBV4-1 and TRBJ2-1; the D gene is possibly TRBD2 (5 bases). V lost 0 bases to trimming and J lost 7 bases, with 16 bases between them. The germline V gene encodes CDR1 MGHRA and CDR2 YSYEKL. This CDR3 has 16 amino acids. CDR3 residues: CASSQDVSTRRNEQFF. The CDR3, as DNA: TGCGCCAGCAGCCAAGATGTGTCTACCAGGAGGAATGAGCAGTTCTTC.

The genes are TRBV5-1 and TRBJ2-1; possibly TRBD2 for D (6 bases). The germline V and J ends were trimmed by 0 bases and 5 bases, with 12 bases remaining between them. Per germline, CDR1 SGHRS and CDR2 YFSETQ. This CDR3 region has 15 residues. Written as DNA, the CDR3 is TGCGCCAGCAGCTTGGAGGGCAGGAGGGACAATGAGCAGTTCTTC. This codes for CASSLEGRRDNEQFF.

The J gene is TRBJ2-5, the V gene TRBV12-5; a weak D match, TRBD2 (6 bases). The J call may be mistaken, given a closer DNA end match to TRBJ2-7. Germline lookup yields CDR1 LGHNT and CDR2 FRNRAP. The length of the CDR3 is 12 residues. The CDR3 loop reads CASGGGSYEQYF. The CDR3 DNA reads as TGTGCTAGTGGTGGGGGGTCCTACGAGCAGTACTTC.

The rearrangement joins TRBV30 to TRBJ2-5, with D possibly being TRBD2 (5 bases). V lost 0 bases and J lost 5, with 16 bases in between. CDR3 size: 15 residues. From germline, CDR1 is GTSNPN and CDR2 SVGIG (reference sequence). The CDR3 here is CAWSVRLAIRETQYF. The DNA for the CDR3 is TGTGCCTGGAGTGTACGGCTAGCAATCCGGGAGACCCAGTACTTC.